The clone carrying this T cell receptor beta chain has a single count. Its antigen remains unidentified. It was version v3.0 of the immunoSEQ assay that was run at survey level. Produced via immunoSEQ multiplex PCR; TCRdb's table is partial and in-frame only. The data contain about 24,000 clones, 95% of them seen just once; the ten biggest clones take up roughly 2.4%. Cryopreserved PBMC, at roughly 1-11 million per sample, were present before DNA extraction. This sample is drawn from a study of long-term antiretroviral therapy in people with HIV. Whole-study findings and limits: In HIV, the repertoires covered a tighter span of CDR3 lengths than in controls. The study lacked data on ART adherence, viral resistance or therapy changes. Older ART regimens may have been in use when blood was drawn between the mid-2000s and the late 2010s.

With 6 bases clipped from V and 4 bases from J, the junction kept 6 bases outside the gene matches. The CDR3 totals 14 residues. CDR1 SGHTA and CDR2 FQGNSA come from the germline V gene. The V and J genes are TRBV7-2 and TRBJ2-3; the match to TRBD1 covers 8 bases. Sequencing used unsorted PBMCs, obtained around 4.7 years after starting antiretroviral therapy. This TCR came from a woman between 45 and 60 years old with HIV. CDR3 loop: CASRPGQGADTQYF. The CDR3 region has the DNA TGTGCCAGCAGACCTGGACAGGGAGCAGATACGCAGTATTTT.